A selection of T cell receptor beta chains follows, all from one sample in a study of T-cell reconstitution after alpha-beta-depleted transplantation in children. A single record per CDR3 protein comes from TCRdb applying MiXCR to the PCR reads. The data show some 200,000 distinct CDR3 sequences, with about 8.8% seen just once and about 5% held by the top ten. The sample here was PBMCs from the stem cell graft donor, taken from the stem cell graft. These receptors came from a human donor who donated a stem cell graft to a child with SCID. The CDR3 runs from the conserved cysteine through the conserved F or W. The D gene is left open where the match is weak. Part of the rows lack a size; the others show once, few, many or a class for expanded clones.

d_call: NA
v_call: TRBV6-5
j_call: TRBJ2-7
clone_size: many
cdr3_aa: CASWIESSYEQYF
cdr3_nt: TGTGCCAGCTGGATCGAGAGCTCCTACGAGCAGTACTTC

d_call: TRBD2
v_call: TRBV20-1
j_call: TRBJ2-5
clone_size: many
cdr3_aa: CSASGLREETQYF
cdr3_nt: TGCAGTGCCTCGGGACTACGGGAAGAGACCCAGTACTTC

d_call: NA
v_call: TRBV3-1
j_call: TRBJ2-7
clone_size: many
cdr3_aa: CASSQADGEQYF
cdr3_nt: TGTGCCAGCAGCCAAGCAGACGGGGAGCAGTACTTC

d_call: NA
v_call: TRBV12-3/TRBV12-4
j_call: TRBJ1-5
clone_size: many
cdr3_aa: CASSFPNGNQPQHF
cdr3_nt: TGTGCCAGCAGTTTCCCAAACGGCAATCAGCCCCAGCATTTT

d_call: NA
v_call: TRBV5-1
j_call: TRBJ1-1
clone_size: many
cdr3_aa: CASSPNRHHTEAFF
cdr3_nt: TGCGCCAGCAGCCCTAATCGACACCACACTGAAGCTTTCTTT

d_call: NA
v_call: TRBV28
j_call: TRBJ2-1
clone_size: many
cdr3_aa: CASSLDSSYNEQFF
cdr3_nt: TGTGCCAGCAGTTTGGACAGCTCCTACAATGAGCAGTTCTTC

d_call: TRBD1
v_call: TRBV5-1
j_call: TRBJ2-7
clone_size: many
cdr3_aa: CASSLEPGGYYEQYF
cdr3_nt: TGCGCCAGCAGCTTGGAACCAGGGGGCTACTACGAGCAGTACTTC

d_call: NA
v_call: TRBV12-3/TRBV12-4
j_call: TRBJ1-5
clone_size: few
cdr3_aa: CASSTRGDDNQPQHF
cdr3_nt: TGTGCCAGCAGTACCCGAGGAGATGACAATCAGCCCCAGCATTTT

d_call: NA
v_call: TRBV24-1
j_call: TRBJ2-3
clone_size: many
cdr3_aa: CATSDPGAVTDTQYF
cdr3_nt: TGTGCCACCAGTGACCCCGGGGCGGTTACAGATACGCAGTATTTT

d_call: TRBD1
v_call: TRBV27
j_call: TRBJ2-7
clone_size: many
cdr3_aa: CASSLRDRGYEQYF
cdr3_nt: TGTGCCAGCAGTTTACGGGACAGGGGGTACGAGCAGTACTTC

d_call: TRBD1
v_call: TRBV6-5
j_call: TRBJ2-5
clone_size: many
cdr3_aa: CASSYSDSWDRGETQYF
cdr3_nt: TGTGCCAGCAGTTACTCCGATTCGTGGGACAGGGGAGAGACCCAGTACTTC

d_call: TRBD2
v_call: TRBV5-4
j_call: TRBJ2-5
clone_size: NA
cdr3_aa: CASSLAGSGVQETQYF
cdr3_nt: TGTGCCAGCAGCTTGGCGGGTAGCGGGGTACAAGAGACCCAGTACTTC

d_call: NA
v_call: TRBV5-1
j_call: TRBJ2-1
clone_size: many
cdr3_aa: CASSSGSQYNEQFF
cdr3_nt: TGCGCCAGCAGCTCGGGATCTCAGTACAATGAGCAGTTCTTC

d_call: NA
v_call: TRBV7-2
j_call: TRBJ2-7
clone_size: few
cdr3_aa: CASSPLGGKGYEQYF
cdr3_nt: TGTGCCAGCAGCCCCCTTGGAGGTAAAGGATACGAGCAGTACTTC

d_call: NA
v_call: TRBV29-1
j_call: TRBJ2-1
clone_size: many
cdr3_aa: CSVEDRRQGYYNEQFF
cdr3_nt: TGCAGCGTTGAAGATCGTCGGCAGGGGTACTACAATGAGCAGTTCTTC

d_call: NA
v_call: TRBV9
j_call: TRBJ2-7
clone_size: many
cdr3_aa: CASSVTAGTYEQYF
cdr3_nt: TGTGCCAGCAGCGTAACGGCAGGCACCTACGAGCAGTACTTC

d_call: NA
v_call: TRBV27
j_call: TRBJ1-5
clone_size: many
cdr3_aa: CASSLAGYNQPQHF
cdr3_nt: TGTGCCAGCAGTTTAGCAGGGTACAATCAGCCCCAGCATTTT

d_call: NA
v_call: TRBV2
j_call: TRBJ2-5
clone_size: NA
cdr3_aa: CASRVGGETQYF
cdr3_nt: TGTGCCTCCAGGGTCGGTGGAGAGACCCAGTACTTC

d_call: NA
v_call: TRBV5-5
j_call: TRBJ2-5
clone_size: many
cdr3_aa: CASSFQGPVRQETQYF
cdr3_nt: TGTGCCAGCAGCTTCCAGGGCCCCGTCCGTCAAGAGACCCAGTACTTC

d_call: TRBD2
v_call: TRBV12-3/TRBV12-4
j_call: TRBJ2-1
clone_size: many
cdr3_aa: CASSPTSGGRGEQFF
cdr3_nt: TGTGCCAGCAGTCCGACTAGCGGGGGACGGGGTGAGCAGTTCTTC

d_call: NA
v_call: TRBV12-3/TRBV12-4
j_call: TRBJ2-7
clone_size: many
cdr3_aa: CASSLVATRVGEQYF
cdr3_nt: TGTGCCAGCAGTTTGGTCGCGACTAGAGTAGGCGAGCAGTACTTC

d_call: NA
v_call: TRBV3-1
j_call: TRBJ2-3
clone_size: many
cdr3_aa: CASSQDWDSTDTQYF
cdr3_nt: TGTGCCAGCAGCCAAGATTGGGACAGCACAGATACGCAGTATTTT